This TCR beta chain was sequenced in a study of glioma-infiltrating T cells. The iRepertoire nested amplicon-rescue multiplex PCR amplified TCR alpha and beta CDR3s from RNA. One-step reverse transcription and amplification started from approximately 100-400 ng of tissue mRNA or PBMC total RNA. TCRdb itself ran the multiplex PCR reads through MiXCR, one entry per CDR3 protein. The sample shows some 110,000 distinct CDR3 sequences, roughly 25% of them seen only once. This CDR3 has 14 amino acids. V lost 6 bases and J 4 bases, leaving 14 bases between the germline ends. This clonotype was obtained from a human donor with low-grade glioma or glioblastoma, undergoing nonglioma brain surgery, or in good health (not recorded which). Specimen: glioma tissue, nonneoplastic brain tissue, or PBMCs (not recorded which). This rearrangement joins TRBV12-3 or TRBV12-4 to TRBJ2-3; the D gene is possibly TRBD1 (7 bases). The CDR3 sequence: CASRRDSHADTQYF. CDR3 sequence (DNA): TGTGCCAGCAGGCGGGACAGCCATGCAGATACGCAGTATTTT.